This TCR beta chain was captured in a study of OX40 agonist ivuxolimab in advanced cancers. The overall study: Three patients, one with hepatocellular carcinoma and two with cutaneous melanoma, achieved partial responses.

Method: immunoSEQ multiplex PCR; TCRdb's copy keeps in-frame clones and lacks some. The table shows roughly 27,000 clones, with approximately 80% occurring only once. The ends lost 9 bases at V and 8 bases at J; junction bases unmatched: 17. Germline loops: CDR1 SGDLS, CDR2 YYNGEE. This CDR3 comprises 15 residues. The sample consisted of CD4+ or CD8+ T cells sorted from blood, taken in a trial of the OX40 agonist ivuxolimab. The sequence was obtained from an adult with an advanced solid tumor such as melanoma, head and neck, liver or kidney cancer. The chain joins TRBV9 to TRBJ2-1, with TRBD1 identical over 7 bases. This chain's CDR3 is CATNSLGGSFYEQFF. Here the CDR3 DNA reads TGTGCCACCAACTCCCTAGGGGGCTCGTTTTATGAGCAGTTCTTC.